What follows are 7 T cell receptor beta chains derived from one specimen sequenced in a study of T-cell memory formation after mild COVID-19. TCRdb re-analysed the 5' RACE reads in MiXCR, keeping a single row per CDR3 protein. The sample holds roughly 450,000 distinct CDR3 sequences; about 20% are singletons and the top ten take 9% to 15%. Sequencing input: PBMCs or a T cell subset sorted from them (not recorded which). All receptors derive from an adult woman who had mild COVID-19 (a few samples of this study predate the infection). Cell type and time point are not known.

This clonotype occurred a few times. The chain recombines TRBV7-9 with TRBJ2-7; TRBD2 matches at 7 bases. The trim removed 7 bases at V and 0 bases at J, leaving 3 bases unmatched. Germline loops: CDR1 SEHNR, CDR2 FQNEAQ (reference sequence). The length of the CDR3 is 13 residues. DNA of the CDR3: TGTGCCAGCAACGTAGCGGGCTCCTACGAGCAGTACTTC. Protein product: CASNVAGSYEQYF.

In this sample, this clonotype turned up a few times. The chain links TRBV10-2 to TRBJ2-7; D call uncertain. The CDR3 runs to 13 residues. The V end was cut by 7 bases, the J end by 1 base, with 11 bases between. Germline CDR1 reads WSHSY; CDR2 reads SAAADI. CDR3 DNA sequence: TGCGCCAGCACTACAGCAAGTTCCTACGAGCAGTACTTC. Amino acids: CASTTASSYEQYF.

This rearrangement joins TRBV18 to TRBJ2-7, with TRBD1 identical over 8 bases. The CDR3 is 15 residues long. The V and J ends lost 6 bases and 0 bases, in that order; junction bases with no gene match: 7. Germline lookup yields CDR1 KGHSH and CDR2 LQKENI. CDR3 in DNA: TGTGCCAGCTCGCCGACAGGGGTTCCCTCCTACGAGCAGTACTTC. It codes for CASSPTGVPSYEQYF.

This clonotype was picked up a small number of times. The V call is TRBV18, the J call TRBJ2-6; no firm D call. Between the trimmed V and J ends, which lost 2 bases and 0 bases, there was a span of 8 bases. Germline-derived CDR1 and CDR2 are KGHSH and LQKENI. This CDR3 is 16 amino acids long. The CDR3 region is CASSPAGFSGANVLTF. As DNA, the CDR3 is TGTGCCAGCTCACCAGCCGGTTTCTCTGGGGCCAACGTCCTGACTTTC.

Many counts were recorded for this clonotype. V and J are TRBV12-3 or TRBV12-4 and TRBJ2-7; 8 nucleotides match TRBD1. The CDR3 covers 13 residues. V dropped 5 bases and J dropped 6; count of bases not matched to a gene: 6. CDR3 nucleotide sequence: TGTGCCAGCAGTCTCACCGGGACAGGCGAGCAGTACTTC. Translated, it gives CASSLTGTGEQYF.

The chain employs TRBV24-1 and TRBJ1-1, with a possible D match to TRBD1 (5 bases). This CDR3 spans 12 amino acids. V shed 7 bases and J shed 5 bases, with 10 bases lying between them. Germline V lookup: CDR1 KGHDR, CDR2 SFDVKD. CDR3 nucleotide sequence: TGTGCCACCAGAAGGGGAGAAACTGAAGCTTTCTTT. The encoded protein is CATRRGETEAFF.

V is TRBV19 and J is TRBJ2-7, with D possibly TRBD1 on 5 matching bases. CDR1 is LNHDA and CDR2 is SQIVND in the germline V gene (reference sequence). V was pared by 2 bases and J by 5 bases, with 13 bases between. The CDR3 covers 14 residues. The CDR3 loop is CASSITPLQDEQYF. CDR3 bases: TGTGCCAGTAGTATAACCCCTCTACAGGACGAGCAGTACTTC.